The 2 T cell receptor beta chains below come from one sample, sequenced in a study of blood T cell repertoires in COVID-19. Sequenced by immunoSEQ multiplex PCR; TCRdb stores in-frame clones only, minus some. The table lists 45,000 to 50,000 clones, 75% to 90% of them singletons, with less than 35% in the top ten. Source material: peripheral blood. These receptors all stem from a woman aged 80 or over with COVID-19, enrolled during active disease.

The chain couples TRBV7-9 to TRBJ1-1; D is possibly TRBD1 (5 bases). This CDR3 is built from 13 residues. Germline V lookup: CDR1 SEHNR, CDR2 FQNEAQ (reference sequence). V lost 4 bases to trimming and J lost 8 bases, with 14 bases between them. CDR3 loop: CASSSVGAGEAFF. The CDR3 bases are TGTGCCAGCAGCTCGGTAGGGGCAGGGGAAGCTTTCTTT.

The chain recombines TRBV7-2 with TRBJ2-7; TRBD1 is a possible D gene (5 bases). Deletions cut 3 bases from V and 5 bases from J, with 11 bases between. This CDR3 is 13 amino acids long. Looked up from germline, CDR1 is SGHTA and CDR2 is FQGNSA. The CDR3 region has the DNA TGTGCCAGCAGCTTCCCGGGCAGGGACGAGCAGTACTTC. Amino acids: CASSFPGRDEQYF.